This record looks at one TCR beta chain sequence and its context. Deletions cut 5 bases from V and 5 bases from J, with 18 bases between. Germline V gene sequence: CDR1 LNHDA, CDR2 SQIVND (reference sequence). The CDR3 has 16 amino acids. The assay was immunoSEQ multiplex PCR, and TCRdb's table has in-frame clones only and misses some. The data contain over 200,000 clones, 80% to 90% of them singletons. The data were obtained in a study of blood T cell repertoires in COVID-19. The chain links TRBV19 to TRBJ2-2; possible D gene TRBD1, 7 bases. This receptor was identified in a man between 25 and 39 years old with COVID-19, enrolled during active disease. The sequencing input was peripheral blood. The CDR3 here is CASSPRTGGGTGELFF. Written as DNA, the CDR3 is TGTGCCAGTAGTCCCCGGACAGGCGGAGGGACCGGGGAGCTGTTTTTT.